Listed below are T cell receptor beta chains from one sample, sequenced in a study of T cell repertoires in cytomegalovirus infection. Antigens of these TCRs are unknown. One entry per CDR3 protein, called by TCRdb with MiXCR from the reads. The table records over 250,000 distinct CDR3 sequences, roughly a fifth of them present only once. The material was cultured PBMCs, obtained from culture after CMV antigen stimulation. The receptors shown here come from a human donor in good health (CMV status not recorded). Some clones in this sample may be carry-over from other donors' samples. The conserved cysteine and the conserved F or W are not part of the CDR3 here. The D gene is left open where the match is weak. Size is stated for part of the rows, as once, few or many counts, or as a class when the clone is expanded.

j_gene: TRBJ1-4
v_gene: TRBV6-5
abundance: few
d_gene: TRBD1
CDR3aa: ASSYFTGDTREKLF

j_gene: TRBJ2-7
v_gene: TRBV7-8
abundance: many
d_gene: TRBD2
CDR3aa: ASSPSSGRAVYEQY

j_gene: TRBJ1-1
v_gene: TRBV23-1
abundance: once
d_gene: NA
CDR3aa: AINLPPEAF

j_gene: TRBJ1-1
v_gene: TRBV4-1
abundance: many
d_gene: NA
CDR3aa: ASSQDLGRTLGMNTEAF

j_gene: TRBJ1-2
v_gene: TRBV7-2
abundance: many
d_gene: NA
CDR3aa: ASSLASKGYGYT

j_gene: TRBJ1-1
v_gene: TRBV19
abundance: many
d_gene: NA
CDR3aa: ASSDQGISMNTEAF

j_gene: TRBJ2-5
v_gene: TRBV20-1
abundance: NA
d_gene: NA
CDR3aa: SARSPFTQETQY

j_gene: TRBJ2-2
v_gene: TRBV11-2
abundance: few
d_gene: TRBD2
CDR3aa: ASSLDNGLSSGRRLRELF

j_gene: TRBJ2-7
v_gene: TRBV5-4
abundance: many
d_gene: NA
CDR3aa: ASSLQAYEQY

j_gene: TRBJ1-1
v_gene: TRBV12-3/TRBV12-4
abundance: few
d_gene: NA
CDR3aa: ASSRTRNTEAF

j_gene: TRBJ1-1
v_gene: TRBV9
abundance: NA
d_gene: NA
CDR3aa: ASSGITKGGEAF

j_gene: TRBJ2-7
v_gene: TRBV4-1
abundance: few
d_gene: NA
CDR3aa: ASSPLGFSYEQY

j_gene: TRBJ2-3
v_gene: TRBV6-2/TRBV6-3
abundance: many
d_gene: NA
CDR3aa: ASSLLPGGPPRDTQY

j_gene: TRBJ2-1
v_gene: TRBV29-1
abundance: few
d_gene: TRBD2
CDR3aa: SVGLVIGEQF